Each of the 24 T cell receptor beta chains below was sequenced from the same sample in a study of T-cell reconstitution after alpha-beta-depleted transplantation in children. Library preparation (for TCRbeta) was performed with unique molecular identifiers. Each CDR3 protein is one row after TCRdb ran MiXCR on the PCR reads. The table has around 420,000 distinct CDR3 sequences, about 17% seen once. Here the sequenced sample was PBMCs, mostly from graft donor cells, taken 360 days after TCRalphabeta/CD19-depleted stem cell transplant. The receptors derive from a boy less than two years old who had a stem cell transplant for Wiskott-Aldrich syndrome, so the T cells may come from the graft donor.

This clonotype was observed a handful of times. The chain uses TRBV4-3 and TRBJ2-3; 11 positions agree with TRBD2. The V segment lost 0 bases and the J segment 2 bases; nucleotides outside the gene matches: 1. Germline loops: CDR1 LGHNA, CDR2 YSLEER. The CDR3 consists of 16 residues. The CDR3 DNA follows: TGCGCCAGCAGCCAAGAGGGACTAGCGGCCACAGATACGCAGTATTTT. It is translated as CASSQEGLAATDTQYF.

The J gene is TRBJ2-4, the V gene TRBV5-8, with D hard to call. Per germline, CDR1 SGHTS and CDR2 YDEGEE. This CDR3 region has 13 residues. Trimming pared 4 bases from V and 9 bases from J, leaving 14 bases between. The CDR3 coding sequence is TGTGCCAGCAGCCCTGGGCGCAGTCCCATTCAGTACTTC. This encodes CASSPGRSPIQYF.

This clonotype was picked up many times. This sequence joins TRBV12-3 or TRBV12-4 and TRBJ2-7, with no clear D. The CDR3 consists of 12 residues. Trimming left V 5 bases short and J 3 bases short, with 8 bases between. The CDR3 coding sequence is TGTGCCAGCAGTCTAACCCGCTACGAGCAGTACTTC. The encoded protein is CASSLTRYEQYF.

This clonotype was recorded at least ten times. V and J are TRBV15 and TRBJ2-3, with a weak D call TRBD1 (5 bases). Germline loops: CDR1 LNHNV, CDR2 YYDKDF (reference sequence). The CDR3 length is 14 residues. The germline V and J ends were trimmed by 3 bases and 1 base, with 8 bases remaining between them. The CDR3 sequence: CATSRTVRTDTQYF. CDR3 bases: TGTGCCACCAGCAGGACAGTTCGCACAGATACGCAGTATTTT.

This chain connects TRBV27 to TRBJ2-7; possible D gene TRBD1, 6 bases. Trimming shortened V by 4 bases and J by 2 bases, and 15 bases separated the two germline ends. CDR1 MNHEY and CDR2 SMNVEV come from the germline V gene (reference sequence). The CDR3 covers 15 residues. CDR3 in amino acids: CASSSPHSGAYEQYF. The CDR3 DNA reads as TGTGCCAGCAGTTCCCCTCATTCAGGGGCCTACGAGCAGTACTTC.

The V and J genes are TRBV10-3 and TRBJ1-2; 8 bases agree with TRBD1. The CDR3 runs 12 residues. Germline V gives CDR1 ENHRY, CDR2 SYGVKD. With V trimmed by 6 bases and J by 3 bases, 0 bases remained unmatched. The CDR3, as DNA: TGTGCCATCAGGGACAGGGACTATGGCTACACCTTC. Amino acid sequence: CAIRDRDYGYTF.

This clonotype was picked up a small number of times. The chain combines TRBV12-3 or TRBV12-4 with TRBJ2-7; D may match TRBD1 or TRBD2 (5 bases each). CDR3 size: 13 residues. Trimming removed 2 bases at V and 5 bases at J, with 10 bases between. CDR3 protein: CASSLMQGDEQYF. The CDR3 DNA sequence: TGTGCCAGCAGTTTAATGCAGGGAGACGAGCAGTACTTC.

The chain is built from TRBV7-2 and TRBJ1-1, with D perhaps TRBD1 (6 bases). The V and J ends lost 11 bases and 1 base respectively, with 20 bases between them. Germline CDR1 SGHTA, CDR2 FQGNSA. This CDR3 is 15 amino acids long. CDR3 bases: TGTGCCTCCAGAGATCGGGGGGACAAGAACACTGAAGCTTTCTTT. It is translated as CASRDRGDKNTEAFF.

The rearrangement joins TRBV28 to TRBJ1-6; possibly TRBD1 for D (6 bases). The CDR3 consists of 14 residues. V was trimmed by 7 bases and J by 7 bases, leaving 14 bases between them. Germline V gives CDR1 MDHEN, CDR2 SYDVKM. CDR3 DNA: TGTGCCAGCAACCTTCGGACAGTCAATTCACCCCTCCACTTT. Translating gives CASNLRTVNSPLHF.

The rearrangement joins TRBV15 to TRBJ1-4; possibly TRBD1 for D (5 bases). Trimming cost V 5 bases and J 9 bases, with 16 bases left between them. The CDR3 sequence is 14 residues long. Germline CDR1 LNHNV, CDR2 YYDKDF (reference sequence). The CDR3 DNA reads as TGTGCCACCAGCCCATTGATGGGACGTCAAAAACTGTTTTTT. It codes for CATSPLMGRQKLFF.

This clonotype was counted only a few times. The chain is built from TRBV4-2 and TRBJ1-5, with unresolved D. CDR1 and CDR2 (germline): LGHNA, YNFKEQ. This CDR3 comprises 15 residues. The V end lost 4 bases, the J end lost 6 bases, and 16 bases lay between the germline ends. The DNA for the CDR3 is TGTGCCAGCAGCCCCGTAGGGATCACGAGTCAGCCCCAGCATTTT. Residues: CASSPVGITSQPQHF.

Ten or more counts support this clonotype. J is TRBJ2-3 and V is TRBV15; TRBD2 matches 8 bases. V gave up 4 bases and J gave up 6 bases; unmatched junction bases: 12. Germline loops: CDR1 LNHNV, CDR2 YYDKDF (reference sequence). The CDR3 loop spans 16 amino acids. Written as DNA, the CDR3 is TGTGCCACCAGCACACCCGGGGGACTAGTCGGGGATACGCAGTATTTT. This gives the protein CATSTPGGLVGDTQYF.

The V and J genes are TRBV20-1 and TRBJ2-1, with a weak D call TRBD2 (6 bases). The germline V gene has CDR1 DFQATT and CDR2 SNEGSKA (reference sequence). The CDR3 sequence is 16 residues long. With 0 bases removed from V and 3 bases from J, the gap between germline ends came to 15 bases. CDR3 loop: CSARDLLANSYNEQFF. The CDR3 nucleotides are TGCAGTGCTAGAGATCTTCTAGCGAATAGCTACAATGAGCAGTTCTTC.

This clonotype was observed at least ten times. The V gene is TRBV12-3 or TRBV12-4, the J gene TRBJ1-2; unclear D gene. The CDR3 covers 14 residues. V dropped 3 bases and J dropped 8 bases, with 16 bases sitting between them. The CDR3 loop is CASSFGQLRRGYTF. CDR3 nucleotides: TGTGCCAGCAGTTTCGGTCAGCTCCGCCGGGGCTACACCTTC.

This clonotype was recorded many times. The chain links TRBV5-1 to TRBJ1-6, with 10 bases fitting TRBD1. The CDR3 contains 15 residues. V trimming: 2 bases; J trimming: 8 bases; junction bases outside the gene matches: 4. Germline V gives CDR1 SGHRS, CDR2 YFSETQ. The CDR3 DNA is TGCGCCAGCAGCTTAACCGGGACAGGGGATTCACCCCTCCACTTT. Amino acids: CASSLTGTGDSPLHF.

This clonotype showed up many times. CDR3: CSVEGRRQGAFQETQYF. Here the CDR3 DNA reads TGCAGCGTTGAAGGCAGACGACAGGGGGCTTTCCAAGAGACCCAGTACTTC. V gene TRBV29-1 combines with J gene TRBJ2-5; 10 bases are a match to TRBD1. Germline V gene sequence: CDR1 SQVTM, CDR2 ANQGSEA. V lost 1 base and J lost 1; bases outside the gene matches: 9. This CDR3 is built from 17 residues.

This clonotype was observed a few times. The chain employs TRBV7-9 and TRBJ1-1; perhaps TRBD1 as D (6 bases). Germline V gene sequence: CDR1 SEHNR, CDR2 FQNEAQ (reference sequence). Trimming removed 6 bases at V and 2 bases at J, with 10 bases between. There are 13 residues in the CDR3. CDR3: CASRWTDNTEAFF. The CDR3 DNA follows: TGTGCCAGCAGATGGACAGATAACACTGAAGCTTTCTTT.

The V call is TRBV11-2, the J call TRBJ2-3; D gene uncertain. V was cut by 2 bases and J by 3 bases, with 15 bases left in between. Germline V gene data show CDR1 as SGHAT and CDR2 as FQNNGV. CDR3 length: 16 residues. For the CDR3, the DNA is TGTGCCAGCAGCTTAAGGGATGGTCCCTCAACAGATACGCAGTATTTT. Its protein is CASSLRDGPSTDTQYF.

The sample holds a few counts of this clonotype. V gene TRBV29-1 combines with J gene TRBJ2-5, with 7 bases aligning to TRBD2. There are 18 residues in the CDR3. The germline V gene has CDR1 SQVTM and CDR2 ANQGSEA. Trimming took 6 bases from V and 3 from J; bases not matched to a gene: 22. The CDR3 nucleotides read TGCAGCGTCCCACCAGGACCGGGGGGACCGTCCTCTAAAGAGACCCAGTACTTC. Protein sequence: CSVPPGPGGPSSKETQYF.

The chain recombines TRBV4-1 with TRBJ2-7; a possible D gene is TRBD2 (5 bases). V dropped 4 bases and J dropped 4 bases, with 17 bases sitting between them. CDR1 is MGHRA, CDR2 YSYEKL, per germline. This CDR3 contains 15 residues. The CDR3 DNA is TGCGCCAGCAGCCGGATCGGGGATTCCCAATACGAGCAGTACTTC. Translating it yields CASSRIGDSQYEQYF.

This chain links TRBV5-6 with TRBJ2-4; D is perhaps TRBD2 (5 bases). With 0 bases removed from V and 0 bases from J, the gap between germline ends came to 7 bases. The CDR3 spans 15 residues. Germline lookup yields CDR1 SGHDT and CDR2 YYEEEE. CDR3 DNA: TGTGCCAGCAGCTTGGACGGGAAAGCCAAAAACATTCAGTACTTC. Its protein is CASSLDGKAKNIQYF.

This clonotype was counted between two and nine times. The chain joins TRBV20-1 to TRBJ2-3; the match to TRBD1 covers 11 bases. This CDR3 region has 14 residues. Unmatched junction bases numbered 9, after V lost 6 bases and J lost 7 bases. Germline CDR1 DFQATT, CDR2 SNEGSKA (reference sequence). In nucleotides, the CDR3 is TGCAGTGCCCTGGACAGGGGGCAGGGATATACGCAGTATTTT. Protein: CSALDRGQGYTQYF.

As DNA, the CDR3 is TGTGCCAGCTCACCGCTGAGACAGGAAAACACCGGGGAGCTGTTTTTT. Amino acids: CASSPLRQENTGELFF. V gene TRBV18 combines with J gene TRBJ2-2; D is perhaps TRBD1 (6 bases). In germline, CDR1 is KGHSH, CDR2 LQKENI. V was cut by 3 bases and J by 2 bases, with 13 bases left in between. There are 16 residues in the CDR3.

This clonotype was seen a handful of times. The rearrangement links TRBV9 to TRBJ2-1; 8 bases map to TRBD2. Germline V CDR1 and CDR2: SGDLS, YYNGEE. The CDR3 is made up of 15 amino acids. Unmatched junction bases numbered 10, after V lost 2 bases and J lost 9 bases. The CDR3 DNA sequence: TGTGCCAGCAGCGTCGCGCCGGGACTAGGATCTGAGCAGTTCTTC. Its protein product is CASSVAPGLGSEQFF.